This TCR beta chain was profiled in a study of identical twins. Broader study findings: Conclusions leaned on cross-sectional statistical analysis and did not track the same donors over time. Model-predicted out-of-frame TCR alpha sharing fell below observed values in monozygotic twins.

TCRdb reanalysed the 5' RACE reads using MiXCR and keeps one entry per CDR3 protein. The table has 250,000 or so distinct CDR3 sequences, roughly 13% seen once. Every one of the donors was a healthy Caucasian. This clonotype was detected many times. No antigen is known for it. The junction had 9 bases not matched to a gene; V was cut back by 0 bases and J by 1 base. The V gene's germline CDR1 is SGHRS and CDR2 YFSETQ. There are 17 residues in the CDR3. These data also formed part of another study, on yellow fever vaccine responses in identical twins. That source notes: Vaccine T cell responses of twins reportedly seemed partly convergent and partly personalized.

The sequencing sample was made of memory (CD45RO+) T cells sorted from blood. The chain is built from TRBV5-1 and TRBJ2-5; 7 bases agree with TRBD2. The sequence was obtained from a woman aged 18-29 years in good health. DNA for the CDR3: TGCGCCAGCAGCTTGGCTCCTAGCGGTGACCCCCAAGAGACCCAGTACTTC. This codes for CASSLAPSGDPQETQYF.